The 12 T cell receptor beta chains below all came from one sample that was sequenced in a study of blood T cell repertoires in COVID-19. Libraries were prepared by immunoSEQ multiplex PCR; TCRdb keeps only in-frame clonotypes and omits some of them. The table lists 50,000 to 60,000 clones, 80% to 90% of them singletons. The sequencing sample was made of peripheral blood. These receptors all stem from a man in his forties or fifties with COVID-19, enrolled during active disease.

The V gene is TRBV6-2 or TRBV6-3, the J gene TRBJ2-7; TRBD2 agrees at 15 bases. The CDR3 consists of 18 residues. The germline V gene encodes CDR1 MNHEY and CDR2 SVGEGT. With V trimmed by 6 bases and J by 1 base, 10 bases remained unmatched. The CDR3 loop is CASSPSGLAGGPSYEQYF. The CDR3, as DNA: TGTGCCAGCAGCCCCTCCGGACTAGCGGGAGGGCCTTCCTACGAGCAGTACTTC.

The chain carries TRBV7-9 and TRBJ1-1; weak D call: TRBD1 (5 bases). The germline V and J ends were trimmed by 5 bases and 2 bases, with 18 bases remaining between them. This CDR3 has 16 residues. The germline gives CDR1 SEHNR, CDR2 FQNEAQ (reference sequence). This chain's CDR3 is CASSPEGRGFNTEAFF. In DNA form, the CDR3 reads TGTGCCAGCAGCCCAGAAGGTAGGGGCTTTAACACTGAAGCTTTCTTT.

The rearrangement links TRBV28 to TRBJ1-3; perhaps TRBD1 as D (6 bases). CDR1 and CDR2 (germline): MDHEN, SYDVKM. The CDR3 spans 15 residues. Trimming shortened V by 6 bases and J by 0 bases, and 12 bases separated the two germline ends. DNA of the CDR3: TGTGCCAGCAGAGAGACAGGACTCTCTGGAAACACCATATATTTT. Amino acid sequence: CASRETGLSGNTIYF.

CDR3 coding DNA: TGTGCCTGGAGCCGGCAGGCCTACAATGAGCAGTTCTTC. This encodes CAWSRQAYNEQFF. The V and J genes are TRBV30 and TRBJ2-1; D is ambiguous. This CDR3 has 13 amino acids. Germline V CDR1 and CDR2: GTSNPN, SVGIG (reference sequence). V lost 3 bases, J lost 2 bases, and 8 bases lay in between.

V and J are TRBV25-1 and TRBJ2-1, with TRBD2 matching over 9 bases. Trimming at V came to 3 bases and at J to 5 bases, leaving 5 bases not matched to a gene. From germline, CDR1 is MGHDK and CDR2 SYGVNS. The CDR3 has 15 residues. In DNA, the CDR3 is TGTGCCAGCAGTGACGGACGGACTAGCGACAATGAGCAGTTCTTC. Translating it yields CASSDGRTSDNEQFF.

This chain joins TRBV12-3 or TRBV12-4 and TRBJ1-3, with D possibly TRBD1 on 5 matching bases. CDR3 length: 13 residues. V was pared by 3 bases and J by 3 bases, with 6 bases between. CDR3 in amino acids: CASSFRDGNTIYF. Written as DNA, the CDR3 is TGTGCCAGCAGTTTCAGGGATGGAAACACCATATATTTT.

DNA for the CDR3: TGTGCCAGCAGTGCCTCCCTGGGACAGGGCAAAGCTTTCTTT. It yields the protein CASSASLGQGKAFF. The V and J genes are TRBV25-1 and TRBJ1-1, with TRBD1 identical over 9 bases. This CDR3 has 14 amino acids. Germline lookup yields CDR1 MGHDK and CDR2 SYGVNS. Trimming cost V 4 bases and J 9 bases; bases outside gene matches: 9.

The chain has TRBV4-1 and TRBJ1-1; no firm D call. V lost 0 bases and J 7 bases, leaving 15 bases between the germline ends. From germline, CDR1 is MGHRA and CDR2 YSYEKL. The CDR3 covers 15 residues. The CDR3 region has the DNA TGCGCCAGCAGCCAAGATCGGGAACATCGCGGTGAAGCTTTCTTT. As protein: CASSQDREHRGEAFF.

The chain combines TRBV2 with TRBJ2-1; 8 bases map to TRBD1. Germline V gene sequence: CDR1 SNHLY, CDR2 FYNNEI. This CDR3 is built from 15 residues. The ends lost 8 bases at V and 4 bases at J; junction bases unmatched: 10. For the CDR3, the DNA is TGTGCCAGCTCGACAGGGGCGGCTTCTTACAATGAGCAGTTCTTC. Protein sequence: CASSTGAASYNEQFF.

The V gene is TRBV7-2, the J gene TRBJ2-3, with no clear D. V dropped 4 bases and J dropped 7 bases, with 15 bases sitting between them. This CDR3 has 14 residues. CDR1 and CDR2 (germline): SGHTA, FQGNSA. The CDR3 nucleotides are TGTGCCAGCAGCTCCAACTATCCGGTACATACGCAGTATTTT. Translated: CASSSNYPVHTQYF.

This clone was picked up a small number of times. The V and J genes are TRBV11-3 and TRBJ2-2, with 7 bases fitting TRBD2. The germline V gene has CDR1 SGHNT and CDR2 YENEEA. The CDR3 has 14 amino acids. With 5 bases clipped from V and 4 bases from J, the junction kept 4 bases outside the gene matches. This CDR3 reads CASSTRGTTGELFF. In DNA form, the CDR3 reads TGTGCCAGCAGCACGCGGGGGACCACCGGGGAGCTGTTTTTT.

The V gene is TRBV6-5, the J gene TRBJ1-2; 8 nucleotides line up with TRBD1. Germline V lookup: CDR1 MNHEY, CDR2 SVGAGI. CDR3 size: 12 residues. With 11 bases clipped from V and 8 bases from J, the junction kept 10 bases outside the gene matches. CDR3 residues: CAATTGAFGYTF. Here the CDR3 DNA reads TGTGCCGCGACGACAGGGGCTTTCGGCTACACCTTC.